This entry features one T cell receptor beta chain sequence. This record belongs to a study of lymphopenia after photon versus proton radiotherapy. This CDR3 comprises 15 residues. CDR1 and CDR2 from the germline V gene are SGHNT and YYREEE (reference sequence). Trimming took off 1 base at V and 5 bases at J, with 15 bases between the two ends. This table comes from immunoSEQ multiplex PCR, and its TCRdb copy is limited to in-frame clones, with some not included. This table has 39,000 or so clones, roughly 92% appearing once. The receptor was derived from a man aged 55 to 70 with cholangiocarcinoma. The sequenced sample was peripheral blood, obtained from a patient treated with photon-based radiotherapy. This chain links TRBV5-4 with TRBJ1-1; no clear D gene. The CDR3 region has the DNA TGTGCCAGCAGCTTGCGATTGGGGAGAGGGACTGAAGCTTTCTTT. It translates to CASSLRLGRGTEAFF.